The rows below give T cell receptor beta chains drawn from one sample of a study of blood T cell repertoires in COVID-19. The method was immunoSEQ multiplex PCR; TCRdb's version includes in-frame clones alone and lacks a portion of them. The sample carries fewer than 400,000 clones, roughly 89% recorded once. The material sequenced was PBMCs or T cells enriched from blood (not recorded which). These receptors all come from a man aged 55 to 69 who had recovered from COVID-19. Both conserved end residues are part of each CDR3. Fields, in order: V gene, D gene, clone size, J gene, CDR3 protein, CDR3 DNA. A D gene is named only where the DNA matches it firmly. A row's size may be missing; if present it is once, few, many or a size class.

TRBV19,TRBD1,-,TRBJ1-2,CASRTGQNYGYTF,TGTGCCAGTAGGACGGGACAGAACTATGGCTACACCTTC
TRBV19,TRBD1,-,TRBJ2-1,CASTPSRAGGINEQFF,TGTGCCAGTACCCCCTCAAGGGCAGGGGGAATCAATGAGCAGTTCTTC
TRBV6-6,TRBD1,-,TRBJ1-2,CASSLGTGPGGYTF,TGTGCCAGCAGTTTAGGGACAGGCCCGGGGGGCTACACCTTC
TRBV28,-,-,TRBJ2-5,CASSLYGSSPTQYF,TGTGCCAGCAGTTTATATGGCAGTTCTCCGACCCAGTACTTC
TRBV27,TRBD2,once,TRBJ2-1,CASSPTRLAKLGEQFF,TGTGCCAGCAGTCCCACCCGACTAGCTAAGTTGGGTGAGCAGTTCTTC
TRBV14,-,-,TRBJ1-2,CASSQGAGTTNYGYTF,TGTGCCAGCAGCCAAGGGGCTGGGACAACTAACTATGGCTACACCTTC
TRBV5-1,-,-,TRBJ1-2,CASSSQWGDLIYGYTF,TGCGCCAGCAGCTCCCAGTGGGGGGATTTAATTTATGGCTACACCTTC
TRBV7-7,-,-,TRBJ2-5,CASSATGTNQETQYF,TGTGCTAGCAGCGCAACCGGGACAAACCAAGAGACCCAGTACTTC
TRBV16,-,few,TRBJ1-5,CASSQSSGGNQPQHF,TGTGCCAGCAGCCAATCGTCGGGGGGCAATCAGCCCCAGCATTTT
TRBV21-1,-,once,TRBJ2-1,CASSTSGVYNEQFF,TGTGCCAGCTCAACTAGCGGGGTTTACAATGAGCAGTTCTTC
TRBV29-1,-,-,TRBJ1-1,CSVAPSGEATEAFF,TGCAGCGTTGCCCCCTCCGGGGAGGCGACTGAAGCTTTCTTT
TRBV5-6,-,-,TRBJ1-5,CASSRGYQPQHF,TGTGCCAGCAGTCGGGGATATCAGCCCCAGCATTTT
TRBV24-1,TRBD1,once,TRBJ2-1,CATSDPGTGTYNEQFF,TGTGCCACCAGTGACCCCGGGACAGGGACCTACAATGAGCAGTTCTTC
TRBV15,-,once,TRBJ2-1,CATSTAAYYNEQFF,TGTGCCACCAGCACGGCAGCGTACTACAATGAGCAGTTCTTC
TRBV19,-,-,TRBJ2-7,CASSAGLNYEQYF,TGTGCCAGTAGTGCGGGACTGAACTACGAGCAGTACTTC
TRBV27,TRBD1,-,TRBJ1-2,CASRPLGPLDRRNYGYTF,TGTGCCAGCAGGCCTTTGGGCCCCCTGGACAGGCGTAACTATGGCTACACCTTC
TRBV9,TRBD1,-,TRBJ2-7,CASSVDRGGDEQYF,TGTGCCAGCAGCGTCGACAGGGGTGGGGACGAGCAGTACTTC
TRBV5-1,TRBD2,-,TRBJ2-3,CASSLAETSGIDTQYF,TGCGCCAGCAGCTTGGCCGAGACTAGCGGGATAGATACGCAGTATTTT
TRBV5-1,TRBD1,-,TRBJ2-1,CASSLAPGGPAEQFF,TGCGCCAGCAGCTTGGCGCCAGGGGGTCCTGCTGAGCAGTTCTTC
TRBV19,-,-,TRBJ1-5,CASDDVQGNNQPQHF,TGTGCCAGTGATGATGTTCAGGGGAACAATCAGCCCCAGCATTTT
TRBV9,-,few,TRBJ2-2,CASSVGASTGELFF,TGTGCCAGCAGCGTAGGAGCGAGCACCGGGGAGCTGTTTTTT
TRBV18,-,-,TRBJ1-5,CASSPQGHSNQPQHF,TGTGCCAGCTCACCACAGGGACATAGCAATCAGCCCCAGCATTTT
TRBV5-1,TRBD1,-,TRBJ2-7,CASSLTLLGGLSYEQYF,TGCGCCAGCAGCTTGACATTGTTAGGGGGCCTATCCTACGAGCAGTACTTC
TRBV15,-,-,TRBJ2-7,CATSIDRLYPKDYEQYF,TGTGCCACCAGCATAGACAGACTCTACCCGAAAGACTACGAGCAGTACTTC
TRBV28,TRBD2,-,TRBJ2-1,CASSLFAGGSYNEQFF,TGTGCCAGCAGTTTATTCGCGGGAGGCTCCTACAATGAGCAGTTCTTC
TRBV7-6,TRBD1,once,TRBJ2-1,CASSSGTGAAREQFF,TGTGCCAGCAGCTCCGGGACAGGGGCCGCCCGTGAGCAGTTCTTC
TRBV28,TRBD2,once,TRBJ2-7,CASSLPGLAGTRSYEQYF,TGTGCCAGCAGTTTACCGGGACTAGCGGGAACCCGCTCCTACGAGCAGTACTTC
TRBV2,-,-,TRBJ2-1,CASSEAQRVYNEQFF,TGTGCCAGCAGTGAAGCGCAGCGGGTATACAATGAGCAGTTCTTC
TRBV4-1,TRBD2,-,TRBJ2-5,CASSHLGTSAQETQYF,TGCGCCAGCAGCCACCTTGGGACTAGCGCCCAGGAGACCCAGTACTTC
TRBV28,-,-,TRBJ1-4,CASHDQAEKLFF,TGTGCCAGCCATGACCAGGCTGAAAAACTGTTTTTT
TRBV18,-,-,TRBJ2-5,CASSPLPRGTETQYF,TGTGCCAGCTCACCGCTCCCAAGGGGGACAGAGACCCAGTACTTC
TRBV18,-,-,TRBJ1-1,CASSNLRGEGTEAFF,TGTGCCAGCTCGAACCTCAGGGGTGAGGGCACTGAAGCTTTCTTT
TRBV24-1,TRBD1,-,TRBJ2-5,CATSGRTGSQTQYF,TGTGCCACCAGTGGAAGGACAGGGTCCCAGACCCAGTACTTC
TRBV9,-,-,TRBJ2-7,CASSAGLSPSYEQYF,TGTGCCAGCAGCGCTGGACTTTCTCCCTCCTACGAGCAGTACTTC
TRBV30,-,-,TRBJ1-6,CAWSAAYGSPLHF,TGTGCCTGGAGTGCCGCGTACGGTTCACCCCTCCACTTT
TRBV7-6,TRBD1,-,TRBJ1-1,CASSSLGDSRTEAFF,TGTGCCAGCAGCTCCCTAGGGGACAGCCGCACTGAAGCTTTCTTT
TRBV3-1/TRBV3-2,-,-,TRBJ2-1,CASSLQRIYNEQFF,TGTGCCAGCAGCCTGCAGCGGATCTACAATGAGCAGTTCTTC